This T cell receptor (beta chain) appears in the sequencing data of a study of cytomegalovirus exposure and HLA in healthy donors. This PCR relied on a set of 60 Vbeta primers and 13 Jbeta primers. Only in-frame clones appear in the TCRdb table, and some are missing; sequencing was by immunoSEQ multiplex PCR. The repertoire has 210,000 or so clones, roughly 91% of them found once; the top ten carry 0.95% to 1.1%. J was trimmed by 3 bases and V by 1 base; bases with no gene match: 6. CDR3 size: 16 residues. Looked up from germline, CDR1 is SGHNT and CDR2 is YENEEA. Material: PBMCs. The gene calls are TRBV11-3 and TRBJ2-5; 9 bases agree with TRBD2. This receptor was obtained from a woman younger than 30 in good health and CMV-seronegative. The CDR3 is CASSLGSLAGKETQYF. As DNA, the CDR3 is TGTGCCAGCAGCTTAGGGTCGCTAGCGGGAAAAGAGACCCAGTACTTC.